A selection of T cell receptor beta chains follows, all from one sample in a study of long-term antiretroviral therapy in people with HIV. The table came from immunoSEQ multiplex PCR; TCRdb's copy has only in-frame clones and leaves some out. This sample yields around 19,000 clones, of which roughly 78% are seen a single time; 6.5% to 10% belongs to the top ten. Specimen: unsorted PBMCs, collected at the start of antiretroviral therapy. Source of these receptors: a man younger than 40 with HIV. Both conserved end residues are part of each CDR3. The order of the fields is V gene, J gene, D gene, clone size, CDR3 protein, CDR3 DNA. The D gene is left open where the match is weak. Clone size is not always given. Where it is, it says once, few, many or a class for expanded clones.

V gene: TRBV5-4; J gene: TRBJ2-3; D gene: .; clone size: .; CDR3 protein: CASSPPRQGITDTQYF; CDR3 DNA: TGTGCCAGCAGCCCGCCGCGGCAGGGTATAACAGATACGCAGTATTTT
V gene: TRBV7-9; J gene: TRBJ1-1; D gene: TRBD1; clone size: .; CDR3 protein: CASSSTPGGGPPRAFF; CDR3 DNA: TGTGCCAGCAGCTCGACCCCAGGGGGCGGCCCGCCTAGAGCTTTCTTT
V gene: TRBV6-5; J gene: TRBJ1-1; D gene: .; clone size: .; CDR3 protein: CASSNLGHTEAFF; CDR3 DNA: TGTGCCAGCAGTAACCTGGGACACACTGAAGCTTTCTTT
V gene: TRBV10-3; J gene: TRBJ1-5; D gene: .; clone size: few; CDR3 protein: CASRRLGLNQPQHF; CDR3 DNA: TGTGCCTCCCGTCGATTGGGGTTGAATCAGCCCCAGCATTTT
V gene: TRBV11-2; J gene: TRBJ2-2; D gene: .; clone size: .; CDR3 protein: CASSPLGQASTGELFF; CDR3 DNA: TGTGCCAGCAGCCCATTGGGGCAGGCGAGCACCGGGGAGCTGTTTTTT
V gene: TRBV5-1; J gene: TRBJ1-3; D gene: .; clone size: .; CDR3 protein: CASSPWTVGSGNTIYF; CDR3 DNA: TGCGCCAGCAGCCCGTGGACCGTTGGCTCTGGAAACACCATATATTTT
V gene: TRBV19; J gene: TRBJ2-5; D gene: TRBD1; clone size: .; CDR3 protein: CASRRGRETQYF; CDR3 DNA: TGTGCCAGTAGGAGGGGGCGGGAGACCCAGTACTTC
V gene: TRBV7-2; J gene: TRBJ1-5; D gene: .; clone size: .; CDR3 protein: CASSLGGPGHLLQPQHF; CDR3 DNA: TGTGCCAGCAGCTTAGGAGGACCGGGACACCTTCTTCAGCCCCAGCATTTT
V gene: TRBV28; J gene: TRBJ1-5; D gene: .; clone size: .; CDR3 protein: CASGSDSNQPQHF; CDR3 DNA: TGTGCCAGCGGGAGTGACAGCAATCAGCCCCAGCATTTT
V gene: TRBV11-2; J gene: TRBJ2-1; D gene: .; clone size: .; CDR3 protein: CASSLGVRVQHNEQFF; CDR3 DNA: TGTGCCAGCAGCTTAGGGGTGCGAGTGCAGCACAATGAGCAGTTCTTC
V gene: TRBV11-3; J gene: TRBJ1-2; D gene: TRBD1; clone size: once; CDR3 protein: CASSTDRGYGYTF; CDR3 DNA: TGTGCCAGCAGCACGGACAGGGGTTATGGCTACACCTTC
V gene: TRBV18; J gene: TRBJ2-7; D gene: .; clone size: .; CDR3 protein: CASSPGETYEQYF; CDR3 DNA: TGTGCCAGCTCCCCAGGGGAAACCTACGAGCAGTACTTC
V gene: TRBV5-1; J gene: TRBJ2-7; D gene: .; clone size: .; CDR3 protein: CASSLPLQGVSYEQYF; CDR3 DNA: TGCGCCAGCAGCTTGCCTCTTCAGGGCGTCTCCTACGAGCAGTACTTC
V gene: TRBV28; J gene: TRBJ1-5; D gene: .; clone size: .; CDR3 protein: CATRQENQPQHF; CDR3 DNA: TGTGCCACTAGACAGGAGAATCAGCCCCAGCATTTT
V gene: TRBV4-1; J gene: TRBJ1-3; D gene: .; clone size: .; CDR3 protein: CASSLILGGNTIYF; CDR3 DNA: TGCGCCAGCAGTCTTATCTTGGGAGGAAACACCATATATTTT
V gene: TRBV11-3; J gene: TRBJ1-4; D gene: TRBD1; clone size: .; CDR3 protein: CASSLGTGEEGEKLFF; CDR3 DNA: TGTGCCAGCAGCCTCGGGACAGGGGAAGAGGGTGAAAAACTGTTTTTT
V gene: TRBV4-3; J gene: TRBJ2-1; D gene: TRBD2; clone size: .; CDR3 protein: CASSQELGLAGGNEQFF; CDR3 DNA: TGCGCCAGCAGCCAAGAACTCGGACTAGCGGGAGGTAATGAGCAGTTCTTC
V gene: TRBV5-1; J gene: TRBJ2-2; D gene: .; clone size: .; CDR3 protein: CASRRDGRRGGELFF; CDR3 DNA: TGCGCCAGCAGAAGGGACGGGAGAAGAGGCGGGGAGCTGTTTTTT
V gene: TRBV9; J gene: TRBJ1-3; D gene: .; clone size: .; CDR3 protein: CASSVGGAGNTIYF; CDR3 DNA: TGTGCCAGCAGCGTAGGTGGAGCTGGAAACACCATATATTTT
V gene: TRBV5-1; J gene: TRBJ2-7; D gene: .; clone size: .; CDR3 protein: CASSSRWGGQYEQYF; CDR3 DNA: TGCGCCAGCAGCTCGAGGTGGGGGGGGCAGTACGAGCAGTACTTC
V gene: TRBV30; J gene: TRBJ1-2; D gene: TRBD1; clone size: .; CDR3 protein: CAWLDTGGAFGYTF; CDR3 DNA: TGTGCCTGGCTAGACACAGGGGGCGCGTTTGGCTACACCTTC
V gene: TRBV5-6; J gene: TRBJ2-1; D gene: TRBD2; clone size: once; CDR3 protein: CASSLEGLAGYNEQFF; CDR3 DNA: TGTGCCAGCAGCTTGGAGGGACTAGCGGGGTACAATGAGCAGTTCTTC
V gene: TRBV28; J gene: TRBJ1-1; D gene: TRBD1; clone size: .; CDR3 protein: CASSFFGQGDTEAFF; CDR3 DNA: TGTGCCAGCAGTTTCTTCGGACAGGGGGATACTGAAGCTTTCTTT
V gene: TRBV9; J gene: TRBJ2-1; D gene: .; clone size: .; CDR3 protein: CASSDWNNEQFF; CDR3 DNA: TGTGCCAGCAGCGATTGGAACAATGAGCAGTTCTTC